This T cell receptor beta chain was recorded in a study of neurological immune-mediated disorders. This CDR3 spans 16 amino acids. V gave up 1 base and J gave up 6 bases; unmatched junction bases: 12. Germline V lookup: CDR1 SGHVS, CDR2 FQNEAQ. This clonotype was observed many times. TCRdb recomputed calls from the 5' RACE reads with MiXCR, one row per CDR3 protein. The sample shows 9,500 to 12,000 distinct CDR3 sequences, under 25% of them seen only once. The sequenced material came from CD8+ T cells from blood. This TCR was recovered from a woman aged 60 to 75 with HTLV-1-associated myelopathy (HAM/TSP). This chain connects TRBV7-8 to TRBJ2-7; 7 bases fit TRBD2. The CDR3 coding sequence is TGTGCCAGCAGCTTAGGGTGGGCTAGCCCGGGGGGCGAGCAGTACTTC. Its translation is CASSLGWASPGGEQYF. Variable domain in full (rest from reference TRBV7-8 and TRBJ2-7): GAGVSQSPRYKVAKRGQDVALRCDPISGHVSLFWYQQALGQGPEFLTYFQNEAQLDKSGLPSDRFFAERPEGSVSTLKIQRTQQEDSAVYLCASSLGWASPGGEQYFGPGTRLTVT.